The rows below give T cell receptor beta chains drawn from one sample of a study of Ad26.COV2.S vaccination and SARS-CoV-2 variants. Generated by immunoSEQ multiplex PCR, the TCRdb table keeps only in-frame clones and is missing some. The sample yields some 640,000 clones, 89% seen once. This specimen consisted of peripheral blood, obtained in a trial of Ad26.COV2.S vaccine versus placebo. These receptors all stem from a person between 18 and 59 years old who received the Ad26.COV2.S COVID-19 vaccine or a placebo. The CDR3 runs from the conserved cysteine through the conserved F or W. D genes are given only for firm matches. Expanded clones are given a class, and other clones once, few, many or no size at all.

CASSPPLGQMNTEAFF	TGTGCCAGCTCACCACCATTGGGCCAGATGAACACTGAAGCTTTCTTT	TRBV18	TRBJ1-1	-	16	-
CASSPRGPLFTQYF	TGTGCCAGCAGCCCCCGGGGTCCCCTGTTTACGCAGTATTTT	TRBV27	TRBJ2-3	-	14	-
CASSYGTTGANGYTF	TGTGCCAGCAGTTACGGCACGACAGGGGCGAATGGCTACACCTTC	TRBV6-6	TRBJ1-2	TRBD1	15	-
CASSSGTVDSNQPQHF	TGCGCCAGCAGCTCCGGGACAGTCGATAGCAATCAGCCCCAGCATTTT	TRBV5-1	TRBJ1-5	TRBD1	16	-
CASSSAGGYSGNTIYF	TGTGCCAGCAGCTCGGCCGGCGGTTACTCTGGAAACACCATATATTTT	TRBV5-4	TRBJ1-3	-	16	-
CASSRPGTGILGSPLHF	TGTGCCAGCAGCCGACCCGGGACAGGGATTCTGGGTTCACCCCTCCACTTT	TRBV7-9	TRBJ1-6	TRBD1	17	-
CASSLTGQDSPLHF	TGTGCCAGCAGCTTGACAGGGCAGGATTCACCCCTCCACTTT	TRBV5-6	TRBJ1-6	-	14	-
CAWSDLYEQYF	TGTGCCTGGAGTGACCTCTACGAGCAGTACTTC	TRBV30	TRBJ2-7	-	11	-
CASSQDGGSGYTDTQYF	TGCGCCAGCAGCCAAGATGGTGGTAGCGGATACACAGATACGCAGTATTTT	TRBV4-1	TRBJ2-3	-	17	-
CATISGGAHEQFF	TGTGCCACCATTAGCGGGGGGGCCCATGAGCAGTTCTTC	TRBV10-3	TRBJ2-1	TRBD2	13	-
CAIQGSYEQYF	TGTGCCATCCAGGGGAGCTACGAGCAGTACTTC	TRBV10-3	TRBJ2-7	-	11	-
CAIRDRNNEQFF	TGTGCCATCAGGGACAGAAACAATGAGCAGTTCTTC	TRBV10-3	TRBJ2-1	-	12	-
CASSPPGLAGLEQYF	TGTGCCAGCTCACCACCGGGACTAGCGGGACTCGAGCAGTACTTC	TRBV18	TRBJ2-7	TRBD2	15	-
CAWNVGTIYDTQYF	TGTGCCTGGAATGTGGGGACAATATACGATACGCAGTATTTT	TRBV30	TRBJ2-3	-	14	-
CASRDLAGGDTQYF	TGTGCCAGCAGGGATTTAGCGGGAGGAGATACGCAGTATTTT	TRBV6-5	TRBJ2-3	TRBD2	14	-
CASSLAGSGGLFSYEQYF	TGTGCCAGCAGCTTAGCTGGGAGTGGGGGGCTATTCTCCTACGAGCAGTACTTC	TRBV11-2	TRBJ2-7	-	18	-
CASSKNTLTGELFF	TGTGCCAGTAGTAAGAACACCTTGACCGGGGAGCTGTTTTTT	TRBV19	TRBJ2-2	-	14	-
CASSRTGTSGSLKTQYF	TGTGCCAGCAGCCGGACAGGGACTAGCGGGAGTTTAAAGACCCAGTACTTC	TRBV7-6	TRBJ2-5	TRBD2	17	-
CASSPRQGTGNTIYF	TGTGCCAGCAGCCCCCGTCAGGGAACTGGAAACACCATATATTTT	TRBV9	TRBJ1-3	-	15	-
CASRRDMNTEAFF	TGTGCCAGCCGCAGGGACATGAACACTGAAGCTTTCTTT	TRBV6-4	TRBJ1-1	-	13	-
CASSFWTGGAYEQYF	TGTGCCAGCAGCTTTTGGACAGGGGGGGCCTACGAGCAGTACTTC	TRBV5-4	TRBJ2-7	TRBD1	15	-
CASTRDPRGTEAFF	TGTGCCAGCACCCGGGACCCTAGAGGAACTGAAGCTTTCTTT	TRBV6-5	TRBJ1-1	-	14	-
CASRYRQEVDTGELFF	TGTGCCAGCAGATACAGACAGGAGGTGGACACCGGGGAGCTGTTTTTT	TRBV27	TRBJ2-2	-	16	-
CASSEYRGAEAFF	TGCGCCAGCAGTGAGTACAGGGGCGCTGAAGCTTTCTTT	TRBV10-1	TRBJ1-1	TRBD1	13	-
CASSQDSAKNIQYF	TGTGCCAGCAGCCAAGATTCGGCCAAAAACATTCAGTACTTC	TRBV3-1/TRBV3-2	TRBJ2-4	-	14	-
CATSRDRGTNEKLFF	TGTGCCACCAGCAGGGACAGGGGCACTAATGAAAAACTGTTTTTT	TRBV15	TRBJ1-4	TRBD1	15	-
CAWRPPAGDTQYF	TGTGCCTGGAGGCCTCCGGCGGGAGATACGCAGTATTTT	TRBV30	TRBJ2-3	-	13	-
CASSYKGGDEQFF	TGTGCCAGCAGCTATAAGGGCGGGGATGAGCAGTTCTTC	TRBV7-3	TRBJ2-1	-	13	-
CASSLPGYNEQFF	TGTGCCAGCAGCTTGCCAGGATACAATGAGCAGTTCTTC	TRBV5-4	TRBJ2-1	-	13	-
CASSLPNTEAFF	TGTGCCAGCAGTTTACCCAACACTGAAGCTTTCTTT	TRBV12-3/TRBV12-4	TRBJ1-1	-	12	-
CASGLVGKGQGAYEQYF	TGTGCTAGTGGTTTGGTAGGAAAGGGACAGGGGGCATACGAGCAGTACTTC	TRBV12-5	TRBJ2-7	TRBD1	17	-
CASSEMVAAGETQYF	TGCGCCAGCAGTGAGATGGTAGCGGCGGGGGAGACCCAGTACTTC	TRBV10-1	TRBJ2-5	-	15	-
CASSVPLAGGNTDTQYF	TGTGCCAGCAGCGTACCGCTAGCGGGAGGAAACACAGATACGCAGTATTTT	TRBV9	TRBJ2-3	TRBD2	17	-
CAISDQTSAYTDTQYF	TGTGCCATCAGTGACCAGACTAGCGCTTACACAGATACGCAGTATTTT	TRBV10-3	TRBJ2-3	TRBD2	16	-
CASSPGTAPNTGELFF	TGTGCCAGCTCACCCGGGACAGCACCGAACACCGGGGAGCTGTTTTTT	TRBV18	TRBJ2-2	TRBD1	16	few
CAFRGALQYGYTF	TGTGCCTTTCGGGGGGCCCTACAGTATGGCTACACCTTC	TRBV7-2	TRBJ1-2	-	13	-
CASSLRLTGELFF	TGTGCCAGCAGCTTGCGCCTCACCGGGGAGCTGTTTTTT	TRBV5-6	TRBJ2-2	-	13	-
CASSSGQGETQYF	TGTGCCAGCAGCTCGGGACAGGGAGAGACCCAGTACTTC	TRBV11-1	TRBJ2-5	TRBD1	13	-
CASIPRDSLNYGYTF	TGTGCCAGCATCCCCCGGGACAGCCTTAACTATGGCTACACCTTC	TRBV6-6	TRBJ1-2	TRBD1	15	-
CASSLRQSTDTQYF	TGTGCCAGCAGTTTGAGACAGAGCACAGATACGCAGTATTTT	TRBV6-5	TRBJ2-3	-	14	-
CASSYSSLAGTNEQFF	TGTGCCAGCAGTTACTCGAGTCTAGCGGGGACCAATGAGCAGTTCTTC	TRBV6-5	TRBJ2-1	TRBD2	16	-
CASSPLTGNTGELFF	TGTGCCAGCAGCCCCCTAACAGGGAACACCGGGGAGCTGTTTTTT	TRBV3-1/TRBV3-2	TRBJ2-2	-	15	-
CASSPGRQETYGYTF	TGTGCCAGCTCACCGGGCCGACAGGAGACCTATGGCTACACCTTC	TRBV18	TRBJ1-2	-	15	-
CASSGHATNEKLFF	TGTGCCAGCAGTGGACATGCAACTAATGAAAAACTGTTTTTT	TRBV27	TRBJ1-4	-	14	-
CASSPPAQSSYNEQFF	TGTGCCAGCTCACCACCGGCTCAGAGCTCCTACAATGAGCAGTTCTTC	TRBV18	TRBJ2-1	-	16	-
CASSLTSGMRAMGELFF	TGTGCCAGCAGCTTGACTAGCGGGATGAGGGCAATGGGGGAGCTGTTTTTT	TRBV7-9	TRBJ2-2	TRBD2	17	-
CASSLEGQGRDSPLHF	TGTGCCAGCAGCTTGGAGGGACAGGGGAGAGATTCACCCCTCCACTTT	TRBV5-6	TRBJ1-6	TRBD1	16	-
CASSLGTTGSGQYF	TGCGCCAGCAGCTTGGGGACCACTGGGTCCGGGCAGTACTTC	TRBV5-1	TRBJ2-7	-	14	-
CASSYSTGTGLHEQYF	TGTGCCAGCAGTTACTCCACCGGGACAGGACTCCACGAGCAGTACTTC	TRBV6-5	TRBJ2-7	TRBD1	16	-
CAWSAGQIYEQYF	TGTGCCTGGAGCGCAGGACAGATCTACGAGCAGTACTTC	TRBV30	TRBJ2-7	-	13	-
CASSQERANYGYTF	TGTGCCAGCAGCCAAGAGAGGGCTAACTATGGCTACACCTTC	TRBV4-2	TRBJ1-2	-	14	-
CASSFLGLAGGTDTQYF	TGTGCCAGCAGTTTTCTGGGACTAGCGGGCGGCACAGATACGCAGTATTTT	TRBV27	TRBJ2-3	TRBD2	17	-
CATSRVDRGNEQFF	TGTGCCACCAGCAGAGTTGATCGGGGGAATGAGCAGTTCTTC	TRBV15	TRBJ2-1	-	14	-
CASSWFGGETQYF	TGTGCCAGCAGTTGGTTCGGAGGAGAGACCCAGTACTTC	TRBV6-2/TRBV6-3	TRBJ2-5	-	13	-
CASSQDRDLSQYF	TGTGCCAGCAGCCAAGATAGGGATCTCTCGCAGTATTTT	TRBV3-1/TRBV3-2	TRBJ2-3	-	13	-